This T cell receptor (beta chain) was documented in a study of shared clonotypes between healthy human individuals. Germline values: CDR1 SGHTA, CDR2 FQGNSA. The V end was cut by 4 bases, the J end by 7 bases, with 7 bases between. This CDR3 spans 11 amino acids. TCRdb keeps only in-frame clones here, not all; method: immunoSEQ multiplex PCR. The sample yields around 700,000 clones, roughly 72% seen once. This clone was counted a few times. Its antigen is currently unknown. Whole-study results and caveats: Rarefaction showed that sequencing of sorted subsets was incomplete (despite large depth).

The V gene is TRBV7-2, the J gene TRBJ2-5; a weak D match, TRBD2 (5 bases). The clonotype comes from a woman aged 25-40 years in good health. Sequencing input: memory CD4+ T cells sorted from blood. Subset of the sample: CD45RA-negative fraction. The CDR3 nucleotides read TGTGCCAGCAGCTCCGGAGGGACCCAGTACTTC. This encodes CASSSGGTQYF.